The 16 T cell receptor beta chains in this list originate from one sample, sequenced in a study of regulatory T cells in long-lasting Graves disease. According to the study, TCR beta libraries were built with iRepertoire HTBI primers and CDR3-region Arm-PCR. TCRdb reprocessed the multiplex PCR reads with MiXCR, giving one entry per CDR3 protein. Among around 250,000 distinct CDR3 sequences listed, 15% to 20% were seen once. Time point here: newly diagnosed GD, antithyroid drugs for less than 3 months. The TCR library used RNA extracted from PBMCs. These same records also appear under a second study, on T cells in Graves' hyperthyroidism and ophthalmopathy.

This material consisted of peripheral blood mononuclear cells (PBMCs), taken at new diagnosis, from a patient treated with antithyroid drugs. The receptors stem from a woman younger than 45 with Graves disease.

The chain joins TRBV19 to TRBJ2-6; 9 bases are shared with TRBD1. The junction had 8 bases not matched to a gene; V was cut back by 10 bases and J by 1 base. CDR3 length: 16 amino acids. Germline assignment: CDR1 LNHDA and CDR2 SQIVND (reference sequence). The CDR3 region has the DNA TGTGCCATCGGGACAGGGATCGTTTCTGGGGCCAACGTCCTGACTTTC. Its translation: CAIGTGIVSGANVLTF. Full variable domain (rest looked up from reference TRBV19 and TRBJ2-6): DGGITQSPKYLFRKEGQNVTLSCEQNLNHDAMYWYRQDPGQGLRLIYYSQIVNDFQKGDIAEGYSVSREKKESFPLTVTSAQKNPTAFYLCAIGTGIVSGANVLTFGAGSRLTVL.

There are many counts of this clonotype. V usage is TRBV15 and J usage is TRBJ1-5; the D gene is possibly TRBD1 (5 bases). Trimming took 5 bases from V and 10 from J, leaving 27 bases between them. The CDR3 sequence is 17 residues long. The V gene's germline CDR1 is LNHNV and CDR2 YYDKDF (reference sequence). The CDR3 sequence: CATSHPGPSSRDDPQHF. For the CDR3, the DNA is TGTGCCACCAGCCACCCCGGACCGAGCAGTCGGGACGATCCCCAGCATTTT.

This clonotype was counted ten times or more. This rearrangement joins TRBV18 to TRBJ1-4; D is possibly TRBD1 (5 bases). Germline CDR1 is KGHSH and CDR2 is LQKENI. The CDR3 is 17 amino acids. Trimming shortened V by 2 bases and J by 2 bases, and 15 bases separated the two germline ends. The CDR3 coding sequence is TGTGCCAGCTCACCAAGGGCAGGGCTTGCTACTAATGAAAAACTGTTTTTT. It specifies CASSPRAGLATNEKLFF.

Remarks on this clonotype: A much larger clone lies one base from this, so it may be a read error. V is TRBV4-1 and J is TRBJ1-4; 7 bases align to TRBD1. CDR1 MGHRA and CDR2 YSYEKL come from the germline V gene. The CDR3 is 15 residues long. The CDR3 DNA reads as TGCGCCAGCAGCCAATCAGGGGGTTCCAATGAAAAACTGGTTTTT. Its protein is CASSQSGGSNEKLVF.

To note about this clonotype: One base away lies a much larger clone, so this may be a sequencing read error. The chain couples TRBV10-3 to TRBJ2-7, with D tentatively TRBD1 (6 bases). V was clipped by 5 bases and J by 4 bases, with 18 bases between them. The germline gives CDR1 ENHRY, CDR2 SYGVKD. CDR3 size: 15 residues. CDR3 protein: CAISYSGQAPYEQYF. CDR3 in DNA: TGTGCCATCAGTTATTCGGGACAAGCACCATACGAGCAGTACTTC.

The chain uses TRBV19 and TRBJ2-5, with 7 bases identical to TRBD2. Germline assignment: CDR1 LNHDA and CDR2 SQIVND (reference sequence). This CDR3 has 13 amino acids. Trimming took 1 base from V and 9 from J; bases not matched to a gene: 5. CDR3: CASSIVHGGSQYF. The DNA for the CDR3 is TGTGCCAGTAGTATAGTCCACGGGGGGTCCCAGTACTTC. The full variable domain, in which reference TRBV19 and TRBJ2-5 provide the parts outside the CDR3, is DGGITQSPKYLFRKEGQNVTLSCEQNLNHDAMYWYRQDPGQGLRLIYYSQIVNDFQKGDIAEGYSVSREKKESFPLTVTSAQKNPTAFYLCASSIVHGGSQYFGPGTRLLVL.

This clonotype was recorded at least ten times. The V call is TRBV5-1, the J call TRBJ2-3, with TRBD1 identical over 10 bases. CDR1 SGHRS and CDR2 YFSETQ come from the germline V gene. Germline trimming cut 7 bases from V and 6 bases from J; bases unmatched to any gene: 5. CDR3 length: 13 amino acids. The CDR3 protein is CASQTGGADTQYF. Here the CDR3 DNA reads TGCGCCAGCCAGACAGGGGGCGCGGATACGCAGTATTTT. Full variable domain (missing parts from reference TRBV5-1 and TRBJ2-3): KAGVTQTPRYLIKTRGQQVTLSCSPISGHRSVSWYQQTPGQGLQFLFEYFSETQRNKGNFPGRFSGRQFSNSRSEMNVSTLELGDSALYLCASQTGGADTQYFGPGTRLTVL.

There are many counts of this clonotype. The chain recombines TRBV7-2 with TRBJ1-5; a possible D gene is TRBD1 (5 bases). The germline CDR1 and CDR2 sequences are SGHTA and FQGNSA. V lost 5 bases to trimming and J lost 3 bases, with 14 bases between them. The CDR3 loop spans 15 amino acids. CDR3 sequence reads: CASSTSLQVNQPQHF. The CDR3 coding sequence is TGTGCCAGCAGCACCAGTCTACAGGTCAATCAGCCCCAGCATTTT.

A few counts support this clonotype. J is TRBJ1-3 and V is TRBV29-1, with D maybe TRBD1 (6 bases). Trimming removed 1 base at V and 11 bases at J, with 9 bases between. The CDR3 loop spans 11 amino acids. Germline CDR1 is SQVTM and CDR2 is ANQGSEA. The CDR3 loop reads CSVEAGAAIYF. The CDR3 DNA reads TGCAGCGTTGAAGCGGGGGCGGCCATATATTTT.

The table lists this clonotype with many counts. The chain has TRBV6-1 and TRBJ1-1; possibly TRBD1 for D (6 bases). Germline CDR1 is MNHNS and CDR2 is SASEGT. CDR3 size: 14 residues. V was cut by 6 bases and J by 0 bases, with 11 bases left in between. The CDR3 reads CASRQGDMNTEAFF. The CDR3 region has the DNA TGTGCCAGCAGACAGGGAGACATGAACACTGAAGCTTTCTTT.

This chain joins TRBV11-2 and TRBJ1-2, with 8 bases aligning to TRBD1. The CDR3 sequence is 14 residues long. Trimming at V came to 1 base and at J to 7 bases, leaving 5 bases not matched to a gene. Per the germline V gene, CDR1 is SGHAT and CDR2 is FQNNGV. The CDR3 loop reads CASSLGTGQAGYTF. The CDR3, as DNA: TGTGCCAGCAGCTTAGGGACAGGGCAGGCTGGCTACACCTTC.

This clonotype was counted between two and nine times. The V gene is TRBV10-2, the J gene TRBJ2-1; 9 nucleotides match TRBD1. Germline values: CDR1 WSHSY, CDR2 SAAADI. The J segment lost 8 bases and the V segment lost 0 bases, leaving 2 bases of the junction unmatched. The CDR3 sequence is 14 residues long. The CDR3 nucleotides read TGCGCCAGCAGTGAGTCGGACAGGGGATATGAGCAGTTCTTC. Translation gives CASSESDRGYEQFF.

This clonotype appeared many times. The V call is TRBV20-1, the J call TRBJ2-3, with TRBD1 identical over 7 bases. Germline V CDR1 and CDR2: DFQATT, SNEGSKA (reference sequence). The CDR3 length is 13 residues. V lost 6 bases and J lost 4; bases outside the gene matches: 7. The CDR3 DNA sequence: TGCAGTGCCATCAACAGGGGAGCAGATACGCAGTATTTT. It codes for CSAINRGADTQYF.

This clonotype was observed at least ten times. The rearrangement links TRBV5-1 to TRBJ2-7, with D possibly matching TRBD1 (6 bases). The CDR3 covers 14 residues. The germline CDR1 and CDR2 sequences are SGHRS and YFSETQ. Trimming shortened V by 3 bases and J by 7 bases, and 17 bases separated the two germline ends. The CDR3 loop reads CASSWDMRKGEQYF. In DNA form, the CDR3 reads TGCGCCAGCAGCTGGGACATGCGAAAGGGGGAGCAGTACTTC.

Ten or more counts support this clonotype. J is TRBJ2-2 and V is TRBV2; weak D call: TRBD1 (6 bases). CDR1 and CDR2 from the germline V gene are SNHLY and FYNNEI. There are 11 residues in the CDR3. V lost 9 bases to trimming and J lost 6 bases, with 8 bases between them. CDR3 in amino acids: CARRTAGELFF. The CDR3 nucleotides are TGTGCCAGAAGGACAGCCGGGGAGCTGTTTTTT.

This clonotype was detected ten times or more. The chain employs TRBV7-6 and TRBJ2-7; the D gene is possibly TRBD2 (6 bases). The CDR3 covers 13 residues. Trimming took off 5 bases at V and 4 bases at J, with 12 bases between the two ends. Germline assignment: CDR1 SGHVS and CDR2 FNYEAQ. Here the CDR3 DNA reads TGTGCCAGCAGCCCGCTTGGAGGGTACGAGCAGTACTTC. As protein: CASSPLGGYEQYF.